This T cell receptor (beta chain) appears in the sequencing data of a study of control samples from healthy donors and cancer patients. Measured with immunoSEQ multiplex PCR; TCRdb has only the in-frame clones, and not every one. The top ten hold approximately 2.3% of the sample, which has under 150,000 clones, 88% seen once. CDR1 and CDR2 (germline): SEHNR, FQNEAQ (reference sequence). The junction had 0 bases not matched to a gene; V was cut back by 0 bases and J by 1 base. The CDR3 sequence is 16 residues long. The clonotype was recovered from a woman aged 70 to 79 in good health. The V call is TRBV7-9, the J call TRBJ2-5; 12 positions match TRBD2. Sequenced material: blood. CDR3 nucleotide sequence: TGTGCCAGCAGCTTAGCACTAGCGGGGGGCCAAGAGACCCAGTACTTC. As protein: CASSLALAGGQETQYF.